The 22 T cell receptor beta chains given below trace back to one sample, sequenced in a study of long-term antiretroviral therapy in people with HIV. Run at survey level, the immunoSEQ assay was version v3.0. The table came from immunoSEQ multiplex PCR; TCRdb's copy has only in-frame clones and leaves some out. This table holds about 19,000 clones, roughly 89% found once. Sequencing was performed on unsorted PBMCs, taken 2.1 years after starting antiretroviral therapy. The receptors stem from a man aged 18-30 years with HIV.

A single count supports this clone. This rearrangement joins TRBV2 to TRBJ1-2, with D perhaps TRBD1 (6 bases). The CDR3 extends over 15 amino acids. Deletions cut 5 bases from V and 7 bases from J, with 20 bases between. The germline CDR1 and CDR2 sequences are SNHLY and FYNNEI. For the CDR3, the DNA is TGTGCCAGCAGTTTGTACAGGGTCCCCCCCCGTGGCTACACCTTC. It is translated as CASSLYRVPPRGYTF.

The chain couples TRBV28 to TRBJ1-3, with 7 bases lining up with TRBD1. This CDR3 has 14 amino acids. V lost 6 bases, J lost 3 bases, and 5 bases stayed unmatched. Germline CDR1 reads MDHEN; CDR2 reads SYDVKM. CDR3 in amino acids: CASRGTADGNTIYF. CDR3 DNA sequence: TGTGCCAGCAGGGGGACAGCGGATGGAAACACCATATATTTT.

The rearrangement joins TRBV7-9 to TRBJ2-7; D is possibly TRBD1 (6 bases). The CDR3 is 14 amino acids. Germline CDR1 and CDR2: SEHNR and FQNEAQ (reference sequence). V lost 5 bases and J 2 bases, leaving 13 bases between the germline ends. Here the CDR3 reads CASSRRDRTYEQYF. The CDR3 DNA sequence: TGTGCCAGCAGCCGCAGAGACAGGACCTACGAGCAGTACTTC. The full variable domain, in which reference TRBV7-9 and TRBJ2-7 provide the parts outside the CDR3, is DTGVSQNPRHKITKRGQNVTFRCDPISEHNRLYWYRQTLGQGPEFLTYFQNEAQLEKSRLLSDRFSAERPKGSFSTLEIQRTEQGDSAMYLCASSRRDRTYEQYFGPGTRLTVT.

The chain combines TRBV9 with TRBJ2-7; D might be TRBD1 or TRBD2, each matching 6 bases. Trimming cost V 2 bases and J 4 bases, with 16 bases left between them. The germline V gene encodes CDR1 SGDLS and CDR2 YYNGEE. The CDR3 consists of 15 residues. CDR3 DNA sequence: TGTGCCAGCAGCGTGACCGGGGGCGCAGGGTACGAGCAGTACTTC. It yields the protein CASSVTGGAGYEQYF.

The V call is TRBV7-3, the J call TRBJ2-1, with 10 positions matching TRBD2. CDR1 and CDR2 (germline): SGHTA, FQGTGA. V gave up 6 bases and J gave up 8 bases; unmatched junction bases: 4. The length of the CDR3 is 13 residues. CDR3 nucleotide sequence: TGTGCCAGCAGACTCGGGACTAGCGATGAGCAGTTCTTC. This sequence encodes CASRLGTSDEQFF.

The chain joins TRBV19 to TRBJ2-5; D is possibly TRBD2 (6 bases). From germline, CDR1 is LNHDA and CDR2 SQIVND (reference sequence). CDR3 size: 16 residues. The germline V and J ends were trimmed by 5 bases and 4 bases, with 20 bases remaining between them. This CDR3 is CASSSAKGLITETQYF. The CDR3 nucleotides read TGTGCCAGTAGTTCAGCTAAGGGACTGATAACAGAGACCCAGTACTTC. Full variable domain (remainder filled in from reference TRBV19 and TRBJ2-5): DGGITQSPKYLFRKEGQNVTLSCEQNLNHDAMYWYRQDPGQGLRLIYYSQIVNDFQKGDIAEGYSVSREKKESFPLTVTSAQKNPTAFYLCASSSAKGLITETQYFGPGTRLLVL.

J is TRBJ1-5 and V is TRBV27; D gene ambiguous. There are 17 residues in the CDR3. V was trimmed by 4 bases and J by 2 bases, leaving 18 bases between them. The germline V gene encodes CDR1 MNHEY and CDR2 SMNVEV (reference sequence). Here the CDR3 reads CASSSSERSHGNQPQHF. CDR3 sequence (DNA): TGTGCCAGCAGTTCATCCGAGCGAAGCCATGGCAATCAGCCCCAGCATTTT.

The rearrangement uses TRBV19 and TRBJ1-4; D is ambiguous. V lost 5 bases and J lost 4, with 14 bases in between. The CDR3 sequence is 15 residues long. Germline-derived CDR1 and CDR2 are LNHDA and SQIVND (reference sequence). The CDR3 region is CASSLGPVVNEKLFF. The CDR3 region has the DNA TGTGCCAGTAGTCTCGGACCGGTTGTTAATGAAAAACTGTTTTTT.

Note on this clone: Germline and junction disagree at one end, which may indicate a read error. This chain joins TRBV7-7 and TRBJ2-5; no firm D call. There are 13 residues in the CDR3. In germline, CDR1 is SSHAT, CDR2 FNYEAQ (reference sequence). CDR3 loop: CASSTGPQETQYF. The CDR3 coding sequence is TGTGCTAGCAGCACCGGGCCCCAAGAGACCCAGTACTTC.

J is TRBJ1-1 and V is TRBV27; 8 positions agree with TRBD1. Germline V lookup: CDR1 MNHEY, CDR2 SMNVEV (reference sequence). The CDR3 runs 14 residues. The junction had 7 bases not matched to a gene; V was cut back by 6 bases and J by 4 bases. In nucleotides, the CDR3 is TGTGCCAGCAGCCTGACAGGGGCCTCCACTGAAGCTTTCTTT. Protein sequence: CASSLTGASTEAFF.

This clone occurred a few times. The V and J genes are TRBV5-1 and TRBJ2-7; TRBD1 or TRBD2 may be the D gene (6 bases each). This CDR3 comprises 13 residues. V was clipped by 0 bases and J by 5 bases, with 9 bases between them. Germline V gene data show CDR1 as SGHRS and CDR2 as YFSETQ. CDR3 amino acids: CASSLVGGHEQYF. In nucleotides, the CDR3 is TGCGCCAGCAGCTTGGTCGGGGGCCACGAGCAGTACTTC.

The chain is built from TRBV7-9 and TRBJ2-7, with D possibly being TRBD1 (6 bases). The CDR3 totals 16 residues. Between the trimmed V and J ends, which lost 0 bases and 1 base, there was a span of 13 bases. Germline V gives CDR1 SEHNR, CDR2 FQNEAQ (reference sequence). The CDR3 loop reads CASSLAATGRSYEQYF. The CDR3 DNA follows: TGTGCCAGCAGCTTAGCAGCGACAGGCAGGTCCTACGAGCAGTACTTC.

This rearrangement joins TRBV10-2 to TRBJ2-7; maybe TRBD1 (8 bases). V was shortened by 5 bases and J by 2 bases, with 13 bases between the two germline ends. CDR1 and CDR2 from the germline V gene are WSHSY and SAAADI. The CDR3 covers 14 residues. Written as DNA, the CDR3 is TGCGCCAGCAGTAGCGGGACAGGCCCCTACGAGCAGTACTTC. Translating it yields CASSSGTGPYEQYF.

The chain is built from TRBV7-2 and TRBJ1-5, with unresolved D. The V gene lost 5 bases and the J gene lost 7 bases, with 12 bases spanning the gap. The CDR3 has 13 residues. Looked up from germline, CDR1 is SGHTA and CDR2 is FQGNSA. The DNA for the CDR3 is TGTGCCAGCAGCCAGAGGGCAGCCCAGCCCCAGCATTTT. Translation: CASSQRAAQPQHF.

This rearrangement joins TRBV28 to TRBJ1-3; maybe TRBD1 (6 bases). Trimming stripped 7 bases from V and 4 bases from J, with 14 bases between. The CDR3 extends over 14 amino acids. CDR1 and CDR2 (germline): MDHEN, SYDVKM. As DNA, the CDR3 is TGTGCCAGCAAGGCAGGGGTCGACGGAAACACCATATATTTT. It translates to CASKAGVDGNTIYF.

The chain couples TRBV9 to TRBJ1-2, with 9 positions matching TRBD1. The length of the CDR3 is 13 residues. Trimming removed 3 bases from V and 8 bases from J; junction bases left unmatched: 5. Germline V lookup: CDR1 SGDLS, CDR2 YYNGEE. In DNA, the CDR3 is TGTGCCAGCAGCGAGGGGGACAGGGCCGGCTACACCTTC. This translates into CASSEGDRAGYTF. Based on the CDR3 plus reference TRBV9 and TRBJ1-2, the full variable domain is DSGVTQTPKHLITATGQRVTLRCSPRSGDLSVYWYQQSLDQGLQFLIQYYNGEERAKGNILERFSAQQFPDLHSELNLSSLELGDSALYFCASSEGDRAGYTFGSGTRLTVV.

The chain is built from TRBV6-1 and TRBJ2-7; D unclear. Looked up from germline, CDR1 is MNHNS and CDR2 is SASEGT. Trimming stripped 1 base from V and 3 bases from J, with 13 bases between. The CDR3 consists of 15 residues. The CDR3 region is CASSEGAGVFYEQYF. In DNA, the CDR3 is TGTGCCAGCAGTGAAGGGGCCGGCGTCTTCTACGAGCAGTACTTC.

The chain couples TRBV21-1 to TRBJ2-3; the table's D call TRBD1 went unverified against the DNA. TRBV21-1 is labeled a pseudogene. This CDR3 spans 16 amino acids. CDR3 amino acids: CATSPSRRPKGDTQYF. In DNA, the CDR3 is TGTGCCACCAGTCCTTCCCGCCGCCCGAAGGGGGATACGCAGTATTTT.

The gene calls are TRBV6-5 and TRBJ1-3, with D unresolved. This CDR3 comprises 14 residues. Germline V gene sequence: CDR1 MNHEY, CDR2 SVGAGI. Trimming removed 7 bases at V and 9 bases at J, with 19 bases between. The CDR3 sequence is CASIPLRSGGTIYF. DNA for the CDR3: TGTGCCAGCATTCCACTGCGCAGCGGCGGCACCATATATTTT.

The CDR3 DNA follows: TGTGCCAGCAGTTTAAGGCATCGGCTAGGTGGACAGGGCTCGGGTGAGCAGTTCTTC. This sequence encodes CASSLRHRLGGQGSGEQFF. The rearrangement uses TRBV27 and TRBJ2-1, with 8 bases aligning to TRBD1. CDR1 and CDR2 from the germline V gene are MNHEY and SMNVEV (reference sequence). This CDR3 is built from 19 residues. With 2 bases clipped from V and 9 bases from J, the junction kept 21 bases outside the gene matches.

The chain couples TRBV5-1 to TRBJ1-4; D unclear. From germline, CDR1 is SGHRS and CDR2 YFSETQ. The CDR3 loop spans 13 amino acids. The V and J ends lost 4 bases and 8 bases respectively, with 12 bases between them. CDR3: CASSPWTVEKLFF. DNA of the CDR3: TGCGCCAGCAGCCCCTGGACGGTAGAAAAACTGTTTTTT.

This chain connects TRBV4-3 to TRBJ1-4; TRBD1 might be the D (6 bases). The germline V gene has CDR1 LGHNA and CDR2 YSLEER. V was cut by 6 bases and J by 8 bases, with 19 bases left in between. CDR3 length: 15 amino acids. DNA of the CDR3: TGCGCCAGCAGTCTTCAGGCGGGGGCTGAAGAAAAACTGTTTTTT. Protein sequence: CASSLQAGAEEKLFF.